This is a list of T cell receptor beta chains from one sample in a study of CD8 T cells in ankylosing spondylitis. MiXCR, applied by TCRdb to the 5' RACE reads, yields one record per CDR3 protein. The sample has about 510,000 distinct CDR3 sequences, approximately 5% seen once. The sequencing sample was made of blood, either unsorted or a sorted T cell fraction (not recorded which). The receptors were gathered from a male donor with ankylosing spondylitis. The CDR3 runs from the conserved cysteine through the conserved F or W. The D gene is left open where the match is weak. Size tells how often a clone was seen (once, few, many) or the class of an expanded clone, and some rows leave it out.

TRBV7-2,TRBJ2-5,many,.,TGTGCCAGCAGCTTAGAGACAGGGAGGGAGACCCAGTACTTC,CASSLETGRETQYF
TRBV7-2,TRBJ1-5,many,TRBD1,TGTGCCAGCAGCTTGGGATTGGACAGGGGGCTTCAGCCCCAGCATTTT,CASSLGLDRGLQPQHF
TRBV28,TRBJ2-1,many,.,TGTGCCAGCACCCTTGGGTCGACTGGTGAGCAGTTCTTC,CASTLGSTGEQFF
TRBV7-9,TRBJ2-1,few,.,TGTGCCAGCAGCTCCCTAGGAGAGGTATACAATGAGCAGTTCTTC,CASSSLGEVYNEQFF
TRBV7-2,TRBJ2-5,many,TRBD2,TGTGCCAGCAGCTTAACCCGACTAGCGGGAGTCGGAGAGACCCAGTACTTC,CASSLTRLAGVGETQYF
TRBV7-7,TRBJ2-5,many,.,TGTGCTAGCAGCTTAAGTGACTTTCAAGAGACCCAGTACTTC,CASSLSDFQETQYF
TRBV20-1,TRBJ2-7,many,TRBD1,TGCAGTGCCTCGGACAGGACGAGCTCCTACGAGCAGTACTTC,CSASDRTSSYEQYF
TRBV7-2,TRBJ2-7,many,TRBD1,TGTGCCAGCAGCTTCACAGGGGCCCAAACCTACGAGCAGTACTTC,CASSFTGAQTYEQYF
TRBV20-1,TRBJ2-7,few,.,TGCAGTGCAAATTACAGGGGGGGCTCCTACGAGCAGTACTTC,CSANYRGGSYEQYF
TRBV20-1,TRBJ2-7,.,TRBD1,TGCAGTGCTAGCAGGGGGCGCGACTTC,CSASRGRDF
TRBV4-3,TRBJ2-7,many,.,TGCGCCAGCAGCCATACGACAGAGGGCTACGAGCAGTACTTC,CASSHTTEGYEQYF
TRBV20-1,TRBJ2-1,.,.,TGCAGTGCTAGAGATCGTAGGACAGAGAGGGATGAGCAGTTCTTC,CSARDRRTERDEQFF
TRBV5-1,TRBJ2-2,few,TRBD1,TGCGCCAGCAGCCTAAGGGACAGGGGTCGCACCGGGGAGCTGTTTTTT,CASSLRDRGRTGELFF
TRBV6-2/TRBV6-3,TRBJ1-1,many,TRBD1,TGTGCCAGCAGTTCCCGGGACAGCATGGTCGATTCGAACACTGAAGCTTTCTTT,CASSSRDSMVDSNTEAFF
TRBV4-2,TRBJ2-1,many,.,TGTGCCAGCAGCCAAGAAGGCGATCTGAGTGGGTTCTTC,CASSQEGDLSGFF
TRBV5-1,TRBJ2-3,many,TRBD1,TGCGCCAGCAGCTTTGGACAGGGGGCCGCAGATACGCAGTATTTT,CASSFGQGAADTQYF
TRBV29-1,TRBJ2-1,many,.,TGCAGCGTGGGGCAGGGTATTGCTGAGCAGTTCTTC,CSVGQGIAEQFF
TRBV4-2,TRBJ2-1,many,.,TGTGCCAGCAGCCAAGTAGGTAGCGGAGTCTACAATGAGCAGTTCTTC,CASSQVGSGVYNEQFF
TRBV2,TRBJ2-7,many,.,TGTGCCAGCAGTTTCGGAGGGGGCTACGAGCAGTACTTC,CASSFGGGYEQYF
TRBV7-8,TRBJ2-7,.,.,TGTGCCAGCAGCTACGCGACGGTGACGGACTACTACGAGCAGTACTTC,CASSYATVTDYYEQYF
TRBV7-6,TRBJ2-7,few,TRBD1,TGTGCCAGCAGCTTAGCGGACAGGCTCTACGAGCAGTACTTC,CASSLADRLYEQYF
TRBV28,TRBJ2-5,.,TRBD2,TGTGCCAGCACGGCGGGAGGGGATCAAGAGACCCAGTACTTC,CASTAGGDQETQYF
TRBV7-6,TRBJ1-4,.,TRBD1,TGTGCCAGCAGATGGACAGGGCGTTCGACTGAAAAACTGTTTTTT,CASRWTGRSTEKLFF
TRBV5-1,TRBJ1-1,many,TRBD1,TGCGCCAGCAGCCGGCAAGGGGGCCCAAACACTGAAGCTTTCTTT,CASSRQGGPNTEAFF
TRBV11-2,TRBJ2-5,many,TRBD1,TGTGCCAGCAGCGGACGTGAGGTGGACAGGGGGGGGGAGACCCAGTACTTC,CASSGREVDRGGETQYF
TRBV5-1,TRBJ2-5,many,.,TGCGCCAGCGGATTTGAATGGGCCCAAGAGACCCAGTACTTC,CASGFEWAQETQYF
TRBV29-1,TRBJ2-7,few,.,TGCAGCGGAGGGACCGGGGTTTCCTACGAGCAGTACTTC,CSGGTGVSYEQYF
TRBV11-2,TRBJ2-7,many,TRBD2,TGTGCCAGCAGCTTATATGGGACTAGTCTTCCCCCAGTGTTCGAGCAGTACTTC,CASSLYGTSLPPVFEQYF
TRBV7-9,TRBJ2-7,few,.,TGTGCCAGCAGCCCTCAGGGCCCACCGGGCGGGCAGTACTTC,CASSPQGPPGGQYF
TRBV6-2/TRBV6-3,TRBJ1-2,many,.,TGTGCCAGCAGTCTCAGACAGGCCGCTCGGGCTAACTATGGCTACACCTTC,CASSLRQAARANYGYTF
TRBV19,TRBJ2-1,.,TRBD2,TGTGCCAGTAGTATCCCCTGGACTAGCGGCGGTGAGCAGTTCTTC,CASSIPWTSGGEQFF